A single sample gave rise to the 3 T cell receptor beta chains below, sequenced in a study of blood T cell repertoires in COVID-19 (dated by TCRdb to 2019 to 2021). Libraries were constructed by the immunoSEQ multiplex PCR assay. TCRdb took over this immuneACCESS table, retaining in-frame rearrangements with V and J assigned. Such tables are incomplete; in checked studies, under half of the missing clones stem from an unresolved V gene, and the remainder is unexplained. This sample is represented by approximately 110,000 clones; more than 70% of them were singletons. The ten largest make up 7.5% to 9.5% of the sample. The sequencing sample was made of peripheral blood. The receptors stem from a woman between 65 and 79 years old who had recovered from COVID-19.

This clone was observed a handful of times. J is TRBJ2-1 and V is TRBV24-1; 7 bases map to TRBD2. CDR3 length: 11 residues. V trimming: 9 bases; J trimming: 9 bases; junction bases outside the gene matches: 4. Germline V gives CDR1 KGHDR, CDR2 SFDVKD. The chain's CDR3 is CATWTGGEQFF. CDR3 in DNA: TGTGCCACCTGGACGGGGGGTGAGCAGTTCTTC.

This chain connects TRBV28 to TRBJ1-3; D not certain. V was cut by 3 bases and J by 0 bases, with 9 bases left in between. This CDR3 contains 15 residues. Germline CDR1 and CDR2: MDHEN and SYDVKM. This CDR3 is CASSFGVFSGNTIYF. CDR3 coding DNA: TGTGCCAGCAGTTTCGGGGTCTTCTCTGGAAACACCATATATTTT.

The chain has TRBV4-2 and TRBJ2-3; a weak D match, TRBD2 (6 bases). Between the trimmed V and J ends, which lost 1 base and 7 bases, there was a span of 21 bases. CDR1 and CDR2 from the germline V gene are LGHNA and YNFKEQ. This CDR3 comprises 17 residues. CDR3 sequence reads: CASSQARGAGPGYTQYF. CDR3 bases: TGTGCCAGCAGCCAAGCTCGCGGGGCAGGGCCCGGATATACGCAGTATTTT.